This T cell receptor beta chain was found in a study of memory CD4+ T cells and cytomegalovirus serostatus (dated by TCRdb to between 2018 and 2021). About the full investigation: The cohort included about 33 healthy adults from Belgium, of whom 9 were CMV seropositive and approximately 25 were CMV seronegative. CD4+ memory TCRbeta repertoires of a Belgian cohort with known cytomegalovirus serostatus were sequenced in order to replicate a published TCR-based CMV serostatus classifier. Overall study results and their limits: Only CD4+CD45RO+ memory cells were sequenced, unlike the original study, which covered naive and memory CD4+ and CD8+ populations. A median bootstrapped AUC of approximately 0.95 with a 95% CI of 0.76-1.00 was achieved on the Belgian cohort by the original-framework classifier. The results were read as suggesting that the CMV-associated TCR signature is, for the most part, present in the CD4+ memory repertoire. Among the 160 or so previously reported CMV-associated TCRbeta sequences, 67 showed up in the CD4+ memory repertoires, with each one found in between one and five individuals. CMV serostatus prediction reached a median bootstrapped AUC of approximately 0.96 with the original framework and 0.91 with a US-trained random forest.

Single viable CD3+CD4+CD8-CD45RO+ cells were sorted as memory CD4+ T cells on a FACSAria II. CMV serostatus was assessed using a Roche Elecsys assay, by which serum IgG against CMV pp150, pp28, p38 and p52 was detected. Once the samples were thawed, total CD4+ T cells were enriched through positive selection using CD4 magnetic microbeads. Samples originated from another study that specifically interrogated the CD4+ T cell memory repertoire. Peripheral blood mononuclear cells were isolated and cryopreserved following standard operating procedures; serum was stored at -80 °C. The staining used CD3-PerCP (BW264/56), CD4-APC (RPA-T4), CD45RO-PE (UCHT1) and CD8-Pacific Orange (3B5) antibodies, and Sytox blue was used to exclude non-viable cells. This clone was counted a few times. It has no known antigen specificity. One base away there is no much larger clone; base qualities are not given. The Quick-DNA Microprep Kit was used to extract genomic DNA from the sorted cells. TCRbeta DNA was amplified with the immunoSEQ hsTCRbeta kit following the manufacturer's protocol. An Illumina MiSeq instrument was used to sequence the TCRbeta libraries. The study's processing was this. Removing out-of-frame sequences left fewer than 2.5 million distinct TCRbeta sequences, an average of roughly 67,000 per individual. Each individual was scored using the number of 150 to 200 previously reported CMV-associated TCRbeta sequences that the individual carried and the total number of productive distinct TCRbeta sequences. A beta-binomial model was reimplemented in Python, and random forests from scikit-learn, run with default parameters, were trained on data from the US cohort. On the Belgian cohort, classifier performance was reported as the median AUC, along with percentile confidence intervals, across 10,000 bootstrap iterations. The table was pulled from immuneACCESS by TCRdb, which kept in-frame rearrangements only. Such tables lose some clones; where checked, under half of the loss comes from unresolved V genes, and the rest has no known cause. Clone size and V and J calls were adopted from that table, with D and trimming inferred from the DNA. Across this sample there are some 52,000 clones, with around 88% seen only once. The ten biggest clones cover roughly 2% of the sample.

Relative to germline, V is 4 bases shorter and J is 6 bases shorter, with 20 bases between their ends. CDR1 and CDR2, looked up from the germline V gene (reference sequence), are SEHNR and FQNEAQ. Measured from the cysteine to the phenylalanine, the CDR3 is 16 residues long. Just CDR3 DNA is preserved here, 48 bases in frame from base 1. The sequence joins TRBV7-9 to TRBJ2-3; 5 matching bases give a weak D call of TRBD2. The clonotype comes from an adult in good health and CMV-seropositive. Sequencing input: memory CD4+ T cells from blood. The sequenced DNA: TGTGCCAGCAGCTCCTTGGCGGGCGGAGTGTGGGATACGCAGTATTTT. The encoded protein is CASSSLAGGVWDTQYF.